The 13 T cell receptor beta chains below all came from one sample that was sequenced in a study of T cell repertoires in cytomegalovirus infection. TCRdb ran MiXCR on the reads and lists one entry per CDR3 protein. The sample has a few hundred thousand distinct CDR3 sequences, roughly 13% seen once. The sample was PBMCs. The source of these receptors is a human donor in good health (CMV status not recorded). Some clones in this sample may be carry-over from other donors' samples.

This clonotype was observed at least ten times. The rearrangement links TRBV29-1 to TRBJ1-2; weak D call: TRBD1 (5 bases). The CDR3 is 13 amino acids. Germline-derived CDR1 and CDR2 are SQVTM and ANQGSEA. Trimming stripped 6 bases from V and 2 bases from J, with 13 bases between. CDR3 in amino acids: CSVQGGVNYGYTF. Written as DNA, the CDR3 is TGCAGCGTGCAGGGAGGCGTCAACTATGGCTACACCTTC.

The chain employs TRBV5-6 and TRBJ2-2; D ambiguous. The V end was cut by 4 bases, the J end by 6 bases, with 4 bases between. Germline V gives CDR1 SGHDT, CDR2 YYEEEE. This CDR3 comprises 11 residues. The CDR3 is CASSTSGELFF. CDR3 nucleotide sequence: TGTGCCAGCAGCACCTCCGGGGAGCTGTTTTTT.

V and J are TRBV29-1 and TRBJ1-1; D ambiguous. The CDR3 covers 13 residues. The germline V gene encodes CDR1 SQVTM and CDR2 ANQGSEA. Trimming took off 7 bases at V and 2 bases at J, with 14 bases between the two ends. The CDR3 loop reads CSGRVGSNTEAFF. CDR3 nucleotide sequence: TGCAGCGGGAGGGTAGGGAGTAACACTGAAGCTTTCTTT.

This clonotype was counted between two and nine times. The chain combines TRBV11-2 with TRBJ1-5; possible D gene TRBD1, 5 bases. This CDR3 is built from 13 residues. In germline, CDR1 is SGHAT, CDR2 FQNNGV. Deletions cut 6 bases from V and 6 bases from J, with 12 bases between. The CDR3 protein is CASSRGGFQPQHF. The DNA for the CDR3 is TGTGCCAGCAGTCGGGGGGGTTTTCAGCCCCAGCATTTT.

Ten or more counts support this clonotype. The rearrangement joins TRBV7-9 to TRBJ1-2; 7 nucleotides agree with TRBD1. CDR3 size: 15 residues. The germline V gene has CDR1 SEHNR and CDR2 FQNEAQ (reference sequence). V gave up 4 bases and J gave up 1 base; unmatched junction bases: 6. The CDR3 spells CASSYGTDVNYGYTF. CDR3 nucleotides: TGTGCCAGCAGCTACGGGACAGACGTTAACTATGGCTACACCTTC. Variable domain in full (rest from reference TRBV7-9 and TRBJ1-2): DTGVSQNPRHKITKRGQNVTFRCDPISEHNRLYWYRQTLGQGPEFLTYFQNEAQLEKSRLLSDRFSAERPKGSFSTLEIQRTEQGDSAMYLCASSYGTDVNYGYTFGSGTRLTVV.

This clonotype was observed many times. The rearrangement uses TRBV12-3 or TRBV12-4 and TRBJ1-5, with TRBD1 matching 7 bases. The CDR3 loop spans 14 amino acids. With 5 bases clipped from V and 1 base from J, the junction kept 2 bases outside the gene matches. The CDR3 loop reads CASSEGASNQPQHF. CDR3 in DNA: TGTGCCAGCAGTGAGGGGGCGAGCAATCAGCCCCAGCATTTT.

Ten or more counts support this clonotype. This chain uses TRBV12-3 or TRBV12-4 with TRBJ1-5, with D possibly matching TRBD1 (5 bases). The CDR3 runs 15 residues. V was cut by 5 bases and J by 5 bases, with 16 bases left in between. CDR3 nucleotide sequence: TGTGCCAGCAGTGGGGGAACAGGTAAAGATCAGCCCCAGCATTTT. Translated, it gives CASSGGTGKDQPQHF.

Turning to this clonotype: This may be a read error, as it is one base from a much larger clone. The V call is TRBV25-1, the J call TRBJ2-5; D might be TRBD2 (5 bases). CDR1 and CDR2 (germline): MGHDK, SYGVNS. The CDR3 has 14 residues. Trimming took off 6 bases at V and 0 bases at J, with 11 bases between the two ends. CDR3 protein: CASREKRYQETQYF. CDR3 in DNA: TGTGCCAGCAGAGAAAAGCGGTACCAAGAGACCCAGTACTTC. Variable domain in full (rest from reference TRBV25-1 and TRBJ2-5): EADIYQTPRYLVIGTGKKITLECSQTMGHDKMYWYQQDPGMELHLIHYSYGVNSTEKGDLSSESTVSRIRTEHFPLTLESARPSHTSQYLCASREKRYQETQYFGPGTRLLVL.

This clonotype was seen repeatedly, ten times or more. This sequence joins TRBV7-2 and TRBJ1-1; D is ambiguous. The germline CDR1 and CDR2 sequences are SGHTA and FQGNSA. The CDR3 length is 18 residues. Trimming pared 1 base from V and 1 base from J, leaving 19 bases between. Written as DNA, the CDR3 is TGTGCCAGCAGCTTAGTTTGGTGGCAGCACCAAGGGAACACTGAAGCTTTCTTT. This sequence encodes CASSLVWWQHQGNTEAFF. Based on the CDR3 plus reference TRBV7-2 and TRBJ1-1, the full variable domain is GAGVSQSPSNKVTEKGKDVELRCDPISGHTALYWYRQSLGQGLEFLIYFQGNSAPDKSGLPSDRFSAERTGGSVSTLTIQRTQQEDSAVYLCASSLVWWQHQGNTEAFFGQGTRLTVV.

The chain uses TRBV20-1 and TRBJ2-7, with 13 bases lining up with TRBD2. This CDR3 region has 13 residues. The germline V gene encodes CDR1 DFQATT and CDR2 SNEGSKA (reference sequence). V lost 8 bases and J lost 5; bases outside the gene matches: 6. DNA for the CDR3: TGCAGTTCAAAGGGACTAGCGGGGAACGAGCAGTACTTC. Its translation is CSSKGLAGNEQYF.

The table lists this clonotype with a few counts. V and J are TRBV5-5 and TRBJ1-5, with unresolved D. V lost 0 bases and J lost 3, with 7 bases in between. In germline, CDR1 is SGHKS, CDR2 YYEKEE (reference sequence). This CDR3 region has 14 residues. CDR3 nucleotide sequence: TGTGCCAGCAGCTTGGGCAGGTTCAATCAGCCCCAGCATTTT. This encodes CASSLGRFNQPQHF. The full variable domain, with the rest looked up from reference TRBV5-5 and TRBJ1-5, is DAGVTQSPTHLIKTRGQQVTLRCSPISGHKSVSWYQQVLGQGPQFIFQYYEKEERGRGNFPDRFSARQFPNYSSELNVNALLLGDSALYLCASSLGRFNQPQHFGDGTRLSIL.

Ten or more counts support this clonotype. CDR3 nucleotides: TGTGCCAGCAGCTTAAAGGCTAGCCTCCCCCCATACTTC. Translation: CASSLKASLPPYF. V is TRBV7-2 and J is TRBJ2-5; perhaps TRBD2 as D (5 bases). Germline lookup yields CDR1 SGHTA and CDR2 FQGNSA. Trimming left V 2 bases short and J 14 bases short, with 18 bases between. The CDR3 loop spans 13 amino acids.

This clonotype was seen at least ten times. The chain combines TRBV7-6 with TRBJ2-5; tentative D call: TRBD2 (5 bases). The germline gives CDR1 SGHVS, CDR2 FNYEAQ. V lost 5 bases and J lost 5, with 18 bases in between. This CDR3 is 15 amino acids long. The CDR3 DNA reads as TGTGCCAGCAGCCCCGCCCCCGGGGTTTGGGAGACCCAGTACTTC. Translated, it gives CASSPAPGVWETQYF.